The rows below give T cell receptor beta chains drawn from one sample of a study of OX40 agonist ivuxolimab in advanced cancers. Profiling relied on immunoSEQ multiplex PCR, and the TCRdb table lists in-frame clones only, not all of them. The table includes tens of thousands of clones, 91% detected once. The sequencing used CD4+ or CD8+ T cells sorted from blood, collected in a trial of the OX40 agonist ivuxolimab. These receptor sequences come from an adult with an advanced solid tumor such as melanoma, head and neck, liver or kidney cancer. Each CDR3 is given with its conserved first and last residue. Fields, in order: clone size, V gene, J gene, D gene, CDR3 protein, CDR3 DNA. A D gene is named only where the DNA matches it firmly. Some rows mark clone size as missing; the rest say once, few, many or name a class of expanded clone.

-	TRBV5-4	TRBJ2-7	TRBD2	CASSLSSGRAHEQYF	TGTGCCAGCAGCTTATCTAGCGGGAGAGCCCACGAGCAGTACTTC
-	TRBV6-4	TRBJ2-1	TRBD2	CASSAERESYNEQFF	TGTGCCAGCAGTGCAGAGCGGGAGAGCTACAATGAGCAGTTCTTC
-	TRBV19	TRBJ2-3	-	CASKRDPTDTQYF	TGTGCCAGTAAAAGGGACCCAACAGATACGCAGTATTTT
-	TRBV5-1	TRBJ2-7	TRBD2	CASSPAASGTLYEQYF	TGCGCCAGCAGCCCCGCAGCTAGCGGGACGCTGTACGAGCAGTACTTC
-	TRBV2	TRBJ1-4	-	CASRADRTPNEKLFF	TGTGCCAGCAGAGCCGACAGGACTCCTAATGAAAAACTGTTTTTT
-	TRBV7-9	TRBJ1-3	TRBD1	CASSSDRGSGNTIYF	TGTGCCAGCAGCTCGGACAGGGGCTCTGGAAACACCATATATTTT
-	TRBV11-3	TRBJ2-6	TRBD1	CASSLLTGETSGANVLTF	TGTGCCAGCAGCTTATTGACAGGGGAAACCTCTGGGGCCAACGTCCTGACTTTC
-	TRBV5-6	TRBJ1-1	-	CASSFNSGRISAEAFF	TGTGCCAGCAGCTTTAACTCGGGACGAATATCGGCTGAAGCTTTCTTT
-	TRBV2	TRBJ2-4	-	CASSELWAGAKNIQYF	TGTGCCAGCAGTGAGTTGTGGGCGGGGGCCAAAAACATTCAGTACTTC
-	TRBV30	TRBJ2-7	-	CAWGLTRDSHEQYF	TGTGCCTGGGGCTTGACTCGGGACTCCCACGAGCAGTACTTC
-	TRBV6-5	TRBJ1-1	TRBD1	CASSRRRGQGAGAFF	TGTGCCAGCAGCCGGCGCCGGGGACAGGGGGCGGGCGCTTTCTTT
-	TRBV28	TRBJ2-1	TRBD2	CASTYWGGNEQFF	TGTGCCAGCACATACTGGGGGGGCAATGAGCAGTTCTTC
-	TRBV18	TRBJ1-1	-	CASSQGTEAFF	TGTGCCAGCTCACAGGGAACTGAAGCTTTCTTT
-	TRBV2	TRBJ2-4	-	CASYRESKNIQYF	TGTGCCAGCTACAGGGAGTCTAAAAACATTCAGTACTTC
-	TRBV5-5	TRBJ1-2	-	CASSPQGRGYTF	TGTGCCAGCAGTCCTCAGGGTAGAGGCTACACCTTC
-	TRBV7-2	TRBJ2-5	TRBD1	CASSFTGGAGETQYF	TGTGCCAGCAGCTTCACAGGGGGCGCAGGGGAGACCCAGTACTTC
few	TRBV28	TRBJ2-7	-	CAIGKRYEQYF	TGTGCCATCGGGAAACGCTACGAGCAGTACTTC
-	TRBV6-6	TRBJ1-2	-	CASSYGAMGGYTF	TGTGCCAGCAGTTACGGGGCTATGGGAGGCTACACCTTC
-	TRBV12-2	TRBJ2-7	-	CASRFEREETYEQYF	TGTGCAAGTCGCTTTGAGCGGGAGGAGACCTACGAGCAGTACTTC
-	TRBV6-5	TRBJ2-1	-	CASSYSTGSSYNEQFF	TGTGCCAGCAGTTACTCGACGGGGAGCTCCTACAATGAGCAGTTCTTC
-	TRBV6-1	TRBJ2-7	TRBD2	CASAEREGRQYF	TGTGCCAGCGCGGAGCGGGAGGGCCGGCAGTACTTC
-	TRBV5-1	TRBJ1-4	TRBD1	CASRSDRAVNEKLFF	TGCGCCAGCAGATCGGACAGGGCGGTTAATGAAAAACTGTTTTTT
-	TRBV28	TRBJ1-4	TRBD1	CASRLGTGITEKLFF	TGTGCCAGCAGACTCGGGACAGGTATAACTGAAAAACTGTTTTTT
-	TRBV20-1	TRBJ2-5	-	CSAREKETQYF	TGCAGTGCTAGAGAGAAGGAGACCCAGTACTTC
-	TRBV19	TRBJ1-5	-	CASSISAGRGSNQPQHF	TGTGCCAGTAGTATTAGTGCAGGGCGGGGATCCAATCAGCCCCAGCATTTT
-	TRBV4-2	TRBJ2-3	TRBD2	CASSQDYSGGFTDTQYF	TGTGCCAGCAGCCAAGATTATAGCGGGGGGTTCACAGATACGCAGTATTTT
-	TRBV28	TRBJ2-7	-	CASIGPWGYEQYF	TGTGCCAGCATCGGGCCGTGGGGCTACGAGCAGTACTTC
-	TRBV7-2	TRBJ2-5	TRBD1	CASSSHGQGSAETQYF	TGTGCCAGCAGCTCCCACGGACAGGGGTCGGCAGAGACCCAGTACTTC
-	TRBV19	TRBJ2-5	TRBD2	CASSPSGLALETQYF	TGTGCCAGTAGTCCCTCGGGACTAGCGTTGGAGACCCAGTACTTC